The 31 T cell receptor beta chains below come from one sample, sequenced in a study of monozygotic twins with inflammatory bowel disease. After re-calling the 5' RACE reads, TCRdb lists one entry per CDR3 protein, DNA absent. The table counts about 210,000 distinct CDR3 sequences; roughly 7.1% lies in the top ten. Sequenced: blood. These receptors originate from a human donor with ulcerative colitis or Crohn's disease, or a healthy co-twin of an affected twin (not recorded which).

V and J are TRBV9 and TRBJ2-1; TCRdb lists TRBD1, though no DNA is available to test this call. The CDR3 loop spans 12 amino acids. Germline values: CDR1 SGDLS, CDR2 YYNGEE. CDR3 sequence: CASSFEGNEQFF. Filled out from reference TRBV9 and TRBJ2-1, the complete variable domain reads DSGVTQTPKHLITATGQRVTLRCSPRSGDLSVYWYQQSLDQGLQFLIQYYNGEERAKGNILERFSAQQFPDLHSELNLSSLELGDSALYFCASSFEGNEQFFGPGTRLTVL.

This chain joins TRBV7-2 and TRBJ1-6; as DNA is missing, the TRBD1 call by TCRdb cannot be tested. The CDR3 loop spans 14 amino acids. Germline V gene sequence: CDR1 SGHTA, CDR2 FQGNSA. Here the CDR3 reads CASSLTGNNSPLHF.

V gene TRBV5-1 combines with J gene TRBJ1-1. Germline assignment: CDR1 SGHRS and CDR2 YFSETQ. The CDR3 is 14 residues long. CDR3 region: CASSSIPSGTEAFF.

The chain links TRBV12-5 to TRBJ1-2; TCRdb calls TRBD1, which cannot be checked without DNA. The CDR3 covers 15 residues. The germline V gene has CDR1 LGHNT and CDR2 FRNRAP. The CDR3: CASGLSTGFNYGYTF.

The chain uses TRBV29-1 and TRBJ2-5; TCRdb proposes TRBD2, but this gene call is untestable without DNA. The germline V gene has CDR1 SQVTM and CDR2 ANQGSEA. The CDR3 has 15 residues. This CDR3 reads CSVATLAGYSETQYF.

This chain connects TRBV5-6 to TRBJ1-4; TCRdb gives TRBD1 as the D gene, but with no DNA this cannot be confirmed. The length of the CDR3 is 16 residues. Germline lookup yields CDR1 SGHDT and CDR2 YYEEEE. This chain's CDR3 is CASSRTQGERSEKLFF.

The chain links TRBV12-3 or TRBV12-4 to TRBJ2-7; TCRdb's assignment of TRBD1 cannot be checked, as there is no DNA. The CDR3 has 14 amino acids. This CDR3 is CVSSPPLGVGEQYF.

The gene calls are TRBV29-1 and TRBJ2-4; the D gene TCRdb calls, TRBD2, cannot be checked with no DNA. The CDR3 is 15 amino acids. Looked up from germline, CDR1 is SQVTM and CDR2 is ANQGSEA. This CDR3 is CSVASGLLAKNIQYF.

The chain carries TRBV20-1 and TRBJ1-2; TCRdb indicates TRBD1, and absent DNA this call remains unverified. The CDR3 sequence is 12 residues long. Germline loops: CDR1 DFQATT, CDR2 SNEGSKA (reference sequence). CDR3 sequence reads: CSAILRAAGYTF.

The genes are TRBV7-2 and TRBJ2-1; lacking DNA, the TRBD1 call made by TCRdb goes unchecked. The CDR3 contains 15 residues. The V gene's germline CDR1 is SGHTA and CDR2 FQGNSA. The CDR3 protein is CASSLWGRVNNEQFF.

The chain has TRBV7-6 and TRBJ1-1. The CDR3 covers 16 residues. Germline V lookup: CDR1 SGHVS, CDR2 FNYEAQ. The CDR3 sequence: CASSLSQGPMNTEAFF.

This chain uses TRBV10-3 with TRBJ2-3. The length of the CDR3 is 11 residues. The germline CDR1 and CDR2 sequences are ENHRY and SYGVKD. CDR3 in amino acids: CAISESDTQYF.

This sequence joins TRBV4-3 and TRBJ2-1; TCRdb's D gene call, TRBD2, goes unchecked for lack of DNA. From germline, CDR1 is LGHNA and CDR2 YSLEER. This CDR3 contains 17 residues. The CDR3 loop is CASSQDRRLAGANEQFF.

The genes are TRBV27 and TRBJ2-3; there is no DNA to check the TCRdb D call of TRBD2. CDR3 size: 19 residues. Germline CDR1 and CDR2: MNHEY and SMNVEV (reference sequence). The CDR3: CASSLGVASGGGRADTQYF.

The rearrangement uses TRBV3-1 and TRBJ2-1; TCRdb's D call, TRBD2, is unchecked because there is no DNA. The CDR3 extends over 15 amino acids. CDR1 is LGHDT and CDR2 is YNNKEL in the germline V gene (reference sequence). The CDR3 sequence is CASSQAGLGNNKQFF.

This rearrangement joins TRBV12-3 or TRBV12-4 to TRBJ1-1; TCRdb indicates TRBD1, and absent DNA this call remains unverified. CDR3 length: 16 residues. The CDR3 here is CASSLGQGLVNTEAFF.

The chain combines TRBV10-3 with TRBJ2-2; there is no DNA to check the TCRdb D call of TRBD1. CDR1 and CDR2 (germline): ENHRY, SYGVKD. The CDR3 contains 15 residues. CDR3 sequence reads: CAIGGTGLGTGELFF.

The chain has TRBV24-1 and TRBJ1-5. This CDR3 has 16 amino acids. Germline-derived CDR1 and CDR2 are KGHDR and SFDVKD. This CDR3 is CATSDSGGRLNQPQHF.

V is TRBV29-1 and J is TRBJ2-3; TCRdb indicates TRBD1, and absent DNA this call remains unverified. This CDR3 region has 15 residues. The germline V gene encodes CDR1 SQVTM and CDR2 ANQGSEA. CDR3 amino acids: CSVEGDRQYYGTQYF.

The J gene is TRBJ1-1, the V gene TRBV6-2 or TRBV6-3; TCRdb selects TRBD1, and the lack of DNA leaves this call unchecked. The CDR3 is 18 residues long. Germline values: CDR1 MNHEY, CDR2 SVGEGT. The CDR3 is CASSDWGLRGTGGSEAFF.

The chain links TRBV28 to TRBJ1-1; TCRdb's D call of TRBD1 is untestable without DNA. This CDR3 region has 11 residues. Germline V gene data show CDR1 as MDHEN and CDR2 as SYDVKM. The CDR3 is CASRSQGRAFF. Filled out from reference TRBV28 and TRBJ1-1, the complete variable domain reads DVKVTQSSRYLVKRTGEKVFLECVQDMDHENMFWYRQDPGLGLRLIYFSYDVKMKEKGDIPEGYSVSREKKERFSLILESASTNQTSMYLCASRSQGRAFFGQGTRLTVV.

The chain joins TRBV9 to TRBJ2-1. The CDR3 sequence is 15 residues long. Germline assignment: CDR1 SGDLS and CDR2 YYNGEE. Here the CDR3 reads CASSVSGGPYNEQFF.

V gene TRBV11-3 combines with J gene TRBJ2-3; with no DNA, the TCRdb D assignment of TRBD1 cannot be verified. CDR1 is SGHNT and CDR2 is YENEEA in the germline V gene. The CDR3 consists of 16 residues. CDR3 sequence reads: CASSLGGAGRTDTQYF.

This sequence joins TRBV12-3 or TRBV12-4 and TRBJ1-1. This CDR3 has 13 residues. CDR3 region: CASSPRFGTEAFF.

V gene TRBV19 combines with J gene TRBJ1-4; the TCRdb call, TRBD1, lacks DNA for checking. CDR1 is LNHDA, CDR2 SQIVND, per germline (reference sequence). CDR3 length: 13 residues. The CDR3 sequence: CASSPGARGKLFF.

The chain is built from TRBV30 and TRBJ1-5; TCRdb's D gene call, TRBD1, goes unchecked for lack of DNA. Germline lookup yields CDR1 GTSNPN and CDR2 SVGIG (reference sequence). The CDR3 loop spans 15 amino acids. CDR3 sequence: CAWALQGFGNQPQHF.

The V gene is TRBV7-8, the J gene TRBJ2-3. This CDR3 is 14 amino acids long. Germline V CDR1 and CDR2: SGHVS, FQNEAQ. The CDR3: CASSLVHGTDTQYF. Variable domain in full (rest from reference TRBV7-8 and TRBJ2-3): GAGVSQSPRYKVAKRGQDVALRCDPISGHVSLFWYQQALGQGPEFLTYFQNEAQLDKSGLPSDRFFAERPEGSVSTLKIQRTQQEDSAVYLCASSLVHGTDTQYFGPGTRLTVL.

The rearrangement joins TRBV5-1 to TRBJ2-2. Germline-derived CDR1 and CDR2 are SGHRS and YFSETQ. The CDR3 is 15 residues long. The CDR3 region is CASSPSRANTGELFF.

The rearrangement joins TRBV11-2 to TRBJ2-6; there is no DNA to check the TCRdb D call of TRBD2. Per the germline V gene, CDR1 is SGHAT and CDR2 is FQNNGV. This CDR3 region has 19 residues. CDR3 loop: CASSRGSSGKSSGANVLTF. The whole variable domain, filled in from reference TRBV11-2 and TRBJ2-6, reads EAGVAQSPRYKIIEKRQSVAFWCNPISGHATLYWYQQILGQGPKLLIQFQNNGVVDDSQLPKDRFSAERLKGVDSTLKIQPAKLEDSAVYLCASSRGSSGKSSGANVLTFGAGSRLTVL.

The chain couples TRBV7-2 to TRBJ2-7; TCRdb picks TRBD1, but there is no DNA to check that call. This CDR3 is 14 amino acids long. Germline CDR1 SGHTA, CDR2 FQGNSA. The chain's CDR3 is CASSQRRDSYEQYF.

The J gene is TRBJ2-5, the V gene TRBV6-1. CDR1 is MNHNS and CDR2 is SASEGT in the germline V gene. The CDR3 extends over 17 amino acids. CDR3: CASSEAQAASLWETQYF.